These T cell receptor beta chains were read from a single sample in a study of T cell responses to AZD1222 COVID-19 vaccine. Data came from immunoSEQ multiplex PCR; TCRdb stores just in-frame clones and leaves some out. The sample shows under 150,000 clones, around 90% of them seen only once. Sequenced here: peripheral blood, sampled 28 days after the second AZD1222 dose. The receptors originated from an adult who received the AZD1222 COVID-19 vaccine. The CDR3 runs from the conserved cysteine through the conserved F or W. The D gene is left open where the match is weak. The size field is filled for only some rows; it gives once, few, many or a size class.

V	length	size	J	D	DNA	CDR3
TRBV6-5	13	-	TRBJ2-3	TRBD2	TGTGCCAGCAGTTACGACGGGACTAGGACGCAGTATTTT	CASSYDGTRTQYF
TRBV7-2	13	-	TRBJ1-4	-	TGTGCCAGCAGCTTAGAAGTGGAAACAAAACTGTTTTTT	CASSLEVETKLFF
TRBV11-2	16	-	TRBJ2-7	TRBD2	TGTGCCAGCAGCTTACCATCTAGCGGGAGCTCCTACGAGCAGTACTTC	CASSLPSSGSSYEQYF
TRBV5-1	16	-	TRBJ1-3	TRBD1	TGCGCCAGCAGCTTGGGCGGACAGGGCTCTGGAAACACCATATATTTT	CASSLGGQGSGNTIYF
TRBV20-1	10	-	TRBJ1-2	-	TGCACCAATAACTCCGATGGCTACACCTTC	CTNNSDGYTF
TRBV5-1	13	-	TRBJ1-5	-	TGCGCCAGCAGCTCCCTGGGGGGTCAGCCCCAGCATTTT	CASSSLGGQPQHF
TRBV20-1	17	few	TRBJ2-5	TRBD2	TGCAGTGCTAGTGCGGGGACTAGCGGGATTATCGGGGAGACCCAGTACTTC	CSASAGTSGIIGETQYF
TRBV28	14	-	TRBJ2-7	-	TGTGCCAGCAGTTTCGGGGCGGGTCACTACGAGCAGTACTTC	CASSFGAGHYEQYF
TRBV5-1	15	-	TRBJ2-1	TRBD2	TGCGCCAGCAGCTACACTAGCGGGACATACAATGAGCAGTTCTTC	CASSYTSGTYNEQFF
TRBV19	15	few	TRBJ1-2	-	TGTGCCAGTAGATCAGGACAGCCGGGGAACTATGGCTACACCTTC	CASRSGQPGNYGYTF
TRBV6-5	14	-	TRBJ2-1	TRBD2	TGTGCCAGCACCCCTAGCGGGAATTACAATGAGCAGTTCTTC	CASTPSGNYNEQFF
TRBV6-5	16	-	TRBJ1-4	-	TGTGCCAGCAGTTACTCGTGGGGGACTGGGGTTGAAAAACTGTTTTTT	CASSYSWGTGVEKLFF
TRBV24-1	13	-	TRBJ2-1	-	TGTGCCACCAGTGAGTTACACGGGAATGAGCAGTTCTTC	CATSELHGNEQFF
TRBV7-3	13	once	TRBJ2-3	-	TGTGCCAGCAGCTTTACACGCACAGATACGCAGTATTTT	CASSFTRTDTQYF
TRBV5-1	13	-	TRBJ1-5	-	TGCGCCAGCAGCCAGAATAGCAATCAGCCCCAGCATTTT	CASSQNSNQPQHF
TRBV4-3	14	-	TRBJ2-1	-	TGCGCCAGCAGCCAAGAGGTAGTACTCGGGGAGCAGTTCTTC	CASSQEVVLGEQFF
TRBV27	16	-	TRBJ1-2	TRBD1	TGTGCCAGCAGTTTATCGGGCGTGACAGGGGTGCGGGGCTACACCTTC	CASSLSGVTGVRGYTF
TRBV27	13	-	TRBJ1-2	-	TGTGCCAGCAGCCGTGACAGGAGCTATGGCTACACCTTC	CASSRDRSYGYTF
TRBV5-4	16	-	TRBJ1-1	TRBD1	TGTGCCAGCAGCCGTCCCGGGACAGGGGACCGGGTTGAAGCTTTCTTT	CASSRPGTGDRVEAFF
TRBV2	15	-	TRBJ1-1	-	TGTGCCAGCAGCCCAATGGGGGGGCTAGGCACTGAAGCTTTCTTT	CASSPMGGLGTEAFF
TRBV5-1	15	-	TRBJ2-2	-	TGCGCCAGCAGCTTGGATAGGGTCCGCACCGGGGAGCTGTTTTTT	CASSLDRVRTGELFF
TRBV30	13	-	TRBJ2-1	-	TGTGCCTGGAGTATGAACGGCTACAATGAGCAGTTCTTC	CAWSMNGYNEQFF
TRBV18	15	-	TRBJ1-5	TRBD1	TGTGCCAGCTCACCCGGACAGGGCGCCAATCAGCCCCAGCATTTT	CASSPGQGANQPQHF
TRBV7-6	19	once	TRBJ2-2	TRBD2	TGTGCCAGCAGCTTCTCCCAGACTAGTCGGGGGGAAAGAACCGGGGAGCTGTTTTTT	CASSFSQTSRGERTGELFF
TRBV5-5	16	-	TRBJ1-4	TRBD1	TGTGCCAGCAGCTTGCAAGGACAGGCGGCTAATGAAAAACTGTTTTTT	CASSLQGQAANEKLFF
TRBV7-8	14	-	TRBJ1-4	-	TGTGCCAGCAGAAACGACAGGAATAATGAAAAACTGTTTTTT	CASRNDRNNEKLFF
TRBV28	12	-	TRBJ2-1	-	TGTGCCAGCAGTGGCCGGAGCTATGAGCAGTTCTTC	CASSGRSYEQFF
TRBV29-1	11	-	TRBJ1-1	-	TGCAGCGTTCGGGAGAACACTGAAGCTTTCTTT	CSVRENTEAFF
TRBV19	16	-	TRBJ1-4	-	TGTGCCAGTAGTATGCCCCTCCTTCGGGGTAATGAAAAACTGTTTTTT	CASSMPLLRGNEKLFF
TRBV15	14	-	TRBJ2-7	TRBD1	TGTGCCACCAGCAGAGATACAGGGGGTCTCGAGCAGTACTTC	CATSRDTGGLEQYF
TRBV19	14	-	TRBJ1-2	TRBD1	TGTGCCAGTAGTGCCAACAGGGGGACCTATGGCTACACCTTC	CASSANRGTYGYTF
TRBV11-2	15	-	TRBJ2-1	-	TGTGCCAGCAGCTTAGCGGGAGTCTCCTACAATGAGCAGTTCTTC	CASSLAGVSYNEQFF
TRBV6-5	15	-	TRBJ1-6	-	TGTGCCAGCAGTATAGGGCTCTCCTATAATTCACCCCTCCACTTT	CASSIGLSYNSPLHF
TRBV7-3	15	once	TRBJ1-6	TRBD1	TGTGCCAGCAGCTTAGCAGGGGGGTATAATTCACCCCTCCACTTT	CASSLAGGYNSPLHF
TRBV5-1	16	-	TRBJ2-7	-	TGCGCCAGCAGCTTGGGAACAGCAAGTAGGGTCTACGAGCAGTACTTC	CASSLGTASRVYEQYF
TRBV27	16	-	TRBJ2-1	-	TGTGCCAGCAGTCCGCGGACCGGCACCCTCTACAATGAGCAGTTCTTC	CASSPRTGTLYNEQFF
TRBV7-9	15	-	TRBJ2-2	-	TGTGCCAGCAGCTTAGCGACGGGGAGCCGGGGGGAGCTGTTTTTT	CASSLATGSRGELFF
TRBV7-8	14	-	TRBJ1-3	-	TGTGCCAGCAGCTTAGCGGGGACAGGAAACACCATATATTTT	CASSLAGTGNTIYF
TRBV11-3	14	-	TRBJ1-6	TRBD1	TGTGCCAGCAGCTCGGGACAGGGGAATTCACCCCTCCACTTT	CASSSGQGNSPLHF
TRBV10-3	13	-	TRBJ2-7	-	TGTGCCATCAGTGCAGGGGCTTACTACGAGCAGTACTTC	CAISAGAYYEQYF
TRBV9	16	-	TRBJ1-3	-	TGTGCCAGCAGCGTATCTGGATCCTACTCTGGAAACACCATATATTTT	CASSVSGSYSGNTIYF
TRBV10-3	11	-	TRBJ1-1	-	TGTGCCATCAGAGGGAACACTGAAGCTTTCTTT	CAIRGNTEAFF
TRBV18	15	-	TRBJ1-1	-	TGTGCCAGCTCACCTGCTAGTCACCCGAACACTGAAGCTTTCTTT	CASSPASHPNTEAFF
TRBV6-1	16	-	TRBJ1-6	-	TGTGCCAGCAGTGAATTGGGGGGGAACAATAATTCACCCCTCCACTTT	CASSELGGNNNSPLHF
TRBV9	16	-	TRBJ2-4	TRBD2	TGTGCCAGCAGCTTTCCGGCTGGTCGGGGGGGAGACATTCAGTACTTC	CASSFPAGRGGDIQYF
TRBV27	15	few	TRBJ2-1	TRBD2	TGTGCCAGCAGCGCCCGGGCGGGGACTAGGAATGAGCAGTTCTTC	CASSARAGTRNEQFF
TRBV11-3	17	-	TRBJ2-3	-	TGTGCCAGCAGCTTAGATCTGGGGGGTAGCATAGGGGCAACGCAGTATTTT	CASSLDLGGSIGATQYF
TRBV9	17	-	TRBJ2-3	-	TGTGCCAGCAGCGTAGATGGCCGAATCCTGGTCACAGATACGCAGTATTTT	CASSVDGRILVTDTQYF
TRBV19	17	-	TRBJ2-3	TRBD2	TGTGCCAGTAGTATCTCTCTAGGACTAGCGGGGGGAGATACGCAGTATTTT	CASSISLGLAGGDTQYF
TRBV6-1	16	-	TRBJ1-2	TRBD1	TGTGCCAGCAGTGCCCACAGGGGGTCAGGTTCTTATGGCTACACCTTC	CASSAHRGSGSYGYTF
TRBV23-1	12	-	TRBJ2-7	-	TGCGCCAGCAGTCTAGAGGGCTACGAGCAGTACTTC	CASSLEGYEQYF
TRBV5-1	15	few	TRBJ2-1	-	TGCGCCAGCAGCTCGGACGGGAGCTCCTACAATGAGCAGTTCTTC	CASSSDGSSYNEQFF
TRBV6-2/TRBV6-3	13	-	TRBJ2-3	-	TGTGCCAGCAGTTACAGGGCCACAGATACGCAGTATTTT	CASSYRATDTQYF
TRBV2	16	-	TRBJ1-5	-	TGTGCCAGCAGTGAAGATGGGACCGGAAGCAATCAGCCCCAGCATTTT	CASSEDGTGSNQPQHF
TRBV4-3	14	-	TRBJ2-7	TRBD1	TGCGCCAGCAGCCCTTGGACAGGAACCTACGAGCAGTACTTC	CASSPWTGTYEQYF